These 16 T cell receptor beta chains were all obtained from the same sample, sequenced in a study of T cell responses to AZD1222 COVID-19 vaccine. Assay used: immunoSEQ multiplex PCR; TCRdb lists only in-frame clones, some missing. The sample shows 100,000 to 150,000 clones, about 90% of them seen only once. The sequencing used peripheral blood, collected on day 0 of AZD1222 vaccination. These receptors all stem from an adult in good health.

This chain connects TRBV30 to TRBJ2-3, with D maybe TRBD2 (6 bases). CDR1 GTSNPN and CDR2 SVGIG come from the germline V gene (reference sequence). Trimming stripped 5 bases from V and 0 bases from J, with 15 bases between. The CDR3 is made up of 15 amino acids. CDR3 nucleotides: TGTGCCTGGGAAGGCCTCGGGACTAGCACAGATACGCAGTATTTT. It specifies CAWEGLGTSTDTQYF.

The J gene is TRBJ2-7, the V gene TRBV4-3, with 11 bases identical to TRBD1. V shed 2 bases, J shed 6 bases, and the junction held 12 bases outside the gene matches. Germline CDR1 and CDR2: LGHNA and YSLEER. The CDR3 extends over 17 amino acids. This CDR3 is CASSQSGQGAVQGEQYF. As DNA, the CDR3 is TGCGCCAGCAGCCAAAGCGGACAGGGGGCAGTTCAAGGCGAGCAGTACTTC.

The J gene is TRBJ2-7, the V gene TRBV4-1, with 7 bases fitting TRBD2. The junction had 5 bases not matched to a gene; V was cut back by 1 base and J by 5 bases. Germline loops: CDR1 MGHRA, CDR2 YSYEKL. The CDR3 totals 14 residues. The CDR3 DNA follows: TGCGCCAGCAGCCAAGGGCCCGCGGGGGACGAGCAGTACTTC. Translated, it gives CASSQGPAGDEQYF.

The chain is built from TRBV11-1 and TRBJ2-1; maybe TRBD2 (6 bases). The CDR3 runs to 15 residues. Germline V gene sequence: CDR1 SGHAT, CDR2 FQDESV (reference sequence). With 5 bases removed from V and 4 bases from J, the gap between germline ends came to 15 bases. DNA for the CDR3: TGTGCCAGCAGCATCCCGGGACTCATATACAATGAGCAGTTCTTC. Translated: CASSIPGLIYNEQFF. The full variable domain, rest sourced from reference TRBV11-1 and TRBJ2-1, is EAEVAQSPRYKITEKSQAVAFWCDPISGHATLYWYRQILGQGPELLVQFQDESVVDDSQLPKDRFSAERLKGVDSTLKIQPAELGDSAMYLCASSIPGLIYNEQFFGPGTRLTVL.

This chain connects TRBV7-2 to TRBJ1-2; D gene uncertain. The germline CDR1 and CDR2 sequences are SGHTA and FQGNSA. There are 16 residues in the CDR3. With 0 bases removed from V and 4 bases from J, the gap between germline ends came to 15 bases. CDR3 in amino acids: CASSLARGGSGYGYTF. The CDR3 DNA reads as TGTGCCAGCAGCTTAGCGCGGGGAGGGAGTGGCTATGGCTACACCTTC.

The V gene is TRBV7-3, the J gene TRBJ2-1, with TRBD2 identical over 14 bases. Germline values: CDR1 SGHTA, CDR2 FQGTGA. The V segment lost 5 bases and the J segment 8 bases; nucleotides outside the gene matches: 5. The CDR3 contains 15 residues. As DNA, the CDR3 is TGTGCCAGCAGCCAGACTAGCGGGAGGGCTTATGAGCAGTTCTTC. It translates to CASSQTSGRAYEQFF.

The CDR3: CASRGPSGESNEQFF. CDR3 nucleotides: TGTGCCAGCCGAGGGCCCTCGGGGGAGTCCAATGAGCAGTTCTTC. The rearrangement uses TRBV19 and TRBJ2-1, with a tentative D call TRBD2 (6 bases). Trimming cost V 9 bases and J 6 bases, with 21 bases left between them. CDR1 is LNHDA, CDR2 SQIVND, per germline (reference sequence). The CDR3 has 15 amino acids.

In this sample, this clone turned up a few times. V usage is TRBV6-4 and J usage is TRBJ2-3; 9 nucleotides align to TRBD1. CDR1 is MRHNA and CDR2 is SNTAGT in the germline V gene. This CDR3 spans 16 amino acids. V trimming: 6 bases; J trimming: 4 bases; junction bases outside the gene matches: 11. This CDR3 reads CASSDDPGQGSDTQYF. Written as DNA, the CDR3 is TGTGCCAGCAGCGATGATCCGGGACAGGGCTCAGATACGCAGTATTTT.

The chain carries TRBV29-1 and TRBJ2-3; D gene unclear. The length of the CDR3 is 14 residues. CDR1 is SQVTM and CDR2 is ANQGSEA in the germline V gene. Deletions cut 2 bases from V and 1 base from J, with 10 bases between. The CDR3: CSVEWQVGTDTQYF. The CDR3, as DNA: TGCAGCGTTGAATGGCAGGTGGGCACAGATACGCAGTATTTT.

The chain carries TRBV4-3 and TRBJ1-6; D is ambiguous. V lost 1 base to trimming and J lost 0 bases, with 10 bases between them. Germline loops: CDR1 LGHNA, CDR2 YSLEER. This CDR3 spans 17 amino acids. This CDR3 reads CASSQAFGSSYNSPLHF. The CDR3 DNA is TGCGCCAGCAGCCAAGCTTTCGGAAGCTCCTATAATTCACCCCTCCACTTT.

This chain joins TRBV28 and TRBJ2-4; D possibly corresponds to TRBD2 (6 bases). V lost 5 bases and J lost 0, with 20 bases in between. Germline V gene data show CDR1 as MDHEN and CDR2 as SYDVKM. The CDR3 runs 18 residues. The CDR3 here is CASSTSIRGFVAKNIQYF. Here the CDR3 DNA reads TGTGCCAGCAGTACCAGCATTCGGGGGTTCGTAGCCAAAAACATTCAGTACTTC. The variable domain in full, with the rest retrieved from reference TRBV28 and TRBJ2-4, is DVKVTQSSRYLVKRTGEKVFLECVQDMDHENMFWYRQDPGLGLRLIYFSYDVKMKEKGDIPEGYSVSREKKERFSLILESASTNQTSMYLCASSTSIRGFVAKNIQYFGAGTRLSVL.

The rearrangement links TRBV1 to TRBJ1-1. TRBV1 is described as a pseudogene. The CDR3 is made up of 14 amino acids. This CDR3 is CTSSQNIDNTEAFF. CDR3 DNA sequence: TGCACCAGCAGCCAAAACATAGACAACACTGAAGCTTTCTTT.

J is TRBJ1-1 and V is TRBV7-6, with a possible D match to TRBD1 (6 bases). Germline CDR1 and CDR2: SGHVS and FNYEAQ. Trimming pared 6 bases from V and 2 bases from J, leaving 16 bases between. The CDR3 is 15 residues long. The CDR3 DNA is TGTGCCAGCAGACTTACAGGGAGGGTTAACACTGAAGCTTTCTTT. Protein sequence: CASRLTGRVNTEAFF. The full variable domain, in which reference TRBV7-6 and TRBJ1-1 provide the parts outside the CDR3, is GAGVSQSPRYKVTKRGQDVALRCDPISGHVSLYWYRQALGQGPEFLTYFNYEAQQDKSGLPNDRFSAERPEGSISTLTIQRTEQRDSAMYRCASRLTGRVNTEAFFGQGTRLTVV.

The chain joins TRBV29-1 to TRBJ1-1, with D maybe TRBD1 (6 bases). Germline loops: CDR1 SQVTM, CDR2 ANQGSEA. The CDR3 loop spans 15 amino acids. V lost 7 bases to trimming and J lost 4 bases, with 22 bases between them. The CDR3 loop is CSARPQGARGTEAFF. The CDR3 DNA is TGCAGCGCCCGTCCACAGGGAGCTCGGGGCACTGAAGCTTTCTTT.

The V and J genes are TRBV25-1 and TRBJ2-1; 14 nucleotides agree with TRBD2. Germline loops: CDR1 MGHDK, CDR2 SYGVNS. CDR3 length: 15 residues. After removal of 4 bases from V and 6 bases from J, the junction contained 2 bases not matched to a gene. The CDR3: CASSGGLAGGNEQFF. CDR3 DNA: TGTGCCAGCAGTGGAGGACTAGCGGGAGGCAATGAGCAGTTCTTC.

The J gene is TRBJ2-7, the V gene TRBV19; D uncertain. Germline V lookup: CDR1 LNHDA, CDR2 SQIVND (reference sequence). CDR3 length: 13 amino acids. Trimming pared 7 bases from V and 3 bases from J, leaving 13 bases between. CDR3 in amino acids: CASTGRTHYEQYF. The CDR3 DNA reads as TGTGCCAGTACCGGCCGGACCCACTACGAGCAGTACTTC.